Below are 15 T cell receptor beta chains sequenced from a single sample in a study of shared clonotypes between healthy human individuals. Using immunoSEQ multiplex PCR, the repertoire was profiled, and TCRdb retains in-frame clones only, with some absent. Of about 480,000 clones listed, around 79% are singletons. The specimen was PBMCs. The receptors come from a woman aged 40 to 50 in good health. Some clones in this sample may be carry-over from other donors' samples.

The CDR3 region is CASRLRSGGNEKLFF. CDR3 sequence (DNA): TGTGCCAGCAGGTTACGTTCAGGGGGGAATGAAAAACTGTTTTTT. J is TRBJ1-4 and V is TRBV5-4, with 7 bases aligning to TRBD1. V trimming: 5 bases; J trimming: 5 bases; junction bases outside the gene matches: 9. The CDR3 consists of 15 residues. Germline CDR1 reads SGHNT; CDR2 reads YYREEE (reference sequence).

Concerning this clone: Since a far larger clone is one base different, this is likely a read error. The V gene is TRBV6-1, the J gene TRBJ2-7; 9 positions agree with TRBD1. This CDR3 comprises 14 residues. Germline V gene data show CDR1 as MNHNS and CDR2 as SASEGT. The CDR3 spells CASSPTGGLYEQCF. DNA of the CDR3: TGTGCCAGCAGTCCGACAGGGGGGCTCTACGAGCAGTGCTTC.

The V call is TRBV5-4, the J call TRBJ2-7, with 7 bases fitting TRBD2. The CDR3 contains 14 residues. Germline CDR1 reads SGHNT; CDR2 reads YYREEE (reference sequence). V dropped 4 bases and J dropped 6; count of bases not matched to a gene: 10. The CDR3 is CASSPERERGEQYF. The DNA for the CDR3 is TGTGCCAGCAGCCCTGAGCGGGAAAGGGGCGAGCAGTACTTC. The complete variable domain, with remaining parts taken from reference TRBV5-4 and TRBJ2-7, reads ETGVTQSPTHLIKTRGQQVTLRCSSQSGHNTVSWYQQALGQGPQFIFQYYREEENGRGNFPPRFSGLQFPNYSSELNVNALELDDSALYLCASSPERERGEQYFGPGTRLTVT.

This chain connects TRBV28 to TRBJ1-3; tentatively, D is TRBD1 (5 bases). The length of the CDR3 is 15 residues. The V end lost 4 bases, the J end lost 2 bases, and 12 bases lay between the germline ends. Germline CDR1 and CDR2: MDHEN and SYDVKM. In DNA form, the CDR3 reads TGTGCCAGCAGTTCCGGGACCGGGACTGGAAACACCATATATTTT. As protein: CASSSGTGTGNTIYF.

CDR3 protein: CASSQRTDSYEQYF. The CDR3 region has the DNA TGTGCCAGTAGTCAAAGGACCGACTCCTACGAGCAGTACTTC. The J gene is TRBJ2-7, the V gene TRBV19; D uncertain. This CDR3 region has 14 residues. V was shortened by 5 bases and J by 0 bases, with 11 bases between the two germline ends. From germline, CDR1 is LNHDA and CDR2 SQIVND (reference sequence).

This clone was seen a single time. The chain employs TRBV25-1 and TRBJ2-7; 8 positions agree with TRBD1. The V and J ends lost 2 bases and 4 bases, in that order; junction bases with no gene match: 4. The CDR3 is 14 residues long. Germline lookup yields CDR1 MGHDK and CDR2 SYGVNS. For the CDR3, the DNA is TGTGCCAGCAGTGAACCGGACAGGGAGTACGAGCAGTACTTC. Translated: CASSEPDREYEQYF.

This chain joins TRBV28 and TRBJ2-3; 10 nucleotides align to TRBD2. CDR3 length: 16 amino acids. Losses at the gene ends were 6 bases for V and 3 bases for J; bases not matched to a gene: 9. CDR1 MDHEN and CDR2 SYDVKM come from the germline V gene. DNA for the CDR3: TGTGCCAGCAGATCAAGCGGGAGGGCCGGTACAGATACGCAGTATTTT. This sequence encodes CASRSSGRAGTDTQYF.

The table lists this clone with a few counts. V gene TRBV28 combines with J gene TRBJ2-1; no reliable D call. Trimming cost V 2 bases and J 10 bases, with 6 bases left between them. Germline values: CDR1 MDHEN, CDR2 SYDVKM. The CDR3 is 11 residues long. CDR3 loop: CASSLGWEQFF. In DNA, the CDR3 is TGTGCCAGCAGTTTAGGTTGGGAGCAGTTCTTC.

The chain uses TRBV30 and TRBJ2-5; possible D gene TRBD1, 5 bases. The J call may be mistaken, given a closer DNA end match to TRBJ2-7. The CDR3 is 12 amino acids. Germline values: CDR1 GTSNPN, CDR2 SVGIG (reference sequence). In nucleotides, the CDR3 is TGTGCCTGGAGTGTATCAGGGTACGAGCAGTACTTC. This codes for CAWSVSGYEQYF.

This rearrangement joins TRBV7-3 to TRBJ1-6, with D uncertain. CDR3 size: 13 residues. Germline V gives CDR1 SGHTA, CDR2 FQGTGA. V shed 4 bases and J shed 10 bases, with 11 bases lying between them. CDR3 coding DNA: TGTGCCAGCAGCTCGCTGGCCGAATCACCCCTCCACTTT. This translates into CASSSLAESPLHF.

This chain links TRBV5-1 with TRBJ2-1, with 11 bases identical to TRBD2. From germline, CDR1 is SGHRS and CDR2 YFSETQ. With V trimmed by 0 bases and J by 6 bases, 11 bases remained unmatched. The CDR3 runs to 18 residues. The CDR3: CASSLEGSGRAWGNEQFF. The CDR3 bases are TGCGCCAGCAGCTTGGAGGGTAGCGGGAGGGCCTGGGGCAATGAGCAGTTCTTC.

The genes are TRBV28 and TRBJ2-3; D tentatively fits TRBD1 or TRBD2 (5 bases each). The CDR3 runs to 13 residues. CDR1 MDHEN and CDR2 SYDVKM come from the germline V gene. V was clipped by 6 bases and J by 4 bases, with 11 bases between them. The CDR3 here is CASRNRGPDTQYF. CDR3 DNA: TGTGCCAGCAGGAACCGGGGCCCAGATACGCAGTATTTT.

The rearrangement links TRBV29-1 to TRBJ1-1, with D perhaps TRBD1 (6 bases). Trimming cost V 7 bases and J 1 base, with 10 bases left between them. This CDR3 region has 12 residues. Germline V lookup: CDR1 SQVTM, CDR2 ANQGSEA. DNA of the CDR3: TGCAGCGCTTCGGACAGGAACACTGAAGCTTTCTTT. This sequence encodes CSASDRNTEAFF.

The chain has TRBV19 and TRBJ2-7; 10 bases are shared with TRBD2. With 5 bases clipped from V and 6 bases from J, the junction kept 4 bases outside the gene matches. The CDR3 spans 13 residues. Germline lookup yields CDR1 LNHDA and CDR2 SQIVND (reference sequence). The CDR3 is CASSFLAGAEQYF. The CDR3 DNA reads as TGTGCCAGTAGTTTCCTAGCGGGAGCCGAGCAGTACTTC.

The chain's CDR3 is CASSSRTGGSSPLHF. The DNA for the CDR3 is TGTGCCAGCAGTTCCAGGACAGGGGGAAGTTCACCCCTCCACTTT. This sequence joins TRBV27 and TRBJ1-6, with 10 bases that match TRBD1. Germline V gene lookup returns CDR1 MNHEY and CDR2 SMNVEV (reference sequence). The CDR3 is made up of 15 amino acids. V lost 4 bases, J lost 9 bases, and 6 bases stayed unmatched.